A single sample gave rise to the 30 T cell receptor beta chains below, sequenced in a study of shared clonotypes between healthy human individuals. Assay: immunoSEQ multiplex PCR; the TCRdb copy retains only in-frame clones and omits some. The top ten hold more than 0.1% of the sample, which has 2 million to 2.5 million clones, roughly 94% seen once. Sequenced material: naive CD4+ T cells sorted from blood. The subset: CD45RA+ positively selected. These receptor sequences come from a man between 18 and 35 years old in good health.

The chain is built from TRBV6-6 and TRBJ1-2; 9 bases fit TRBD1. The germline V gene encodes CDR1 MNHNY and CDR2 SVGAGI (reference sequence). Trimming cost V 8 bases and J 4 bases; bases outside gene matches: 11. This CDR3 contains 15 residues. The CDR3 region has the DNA TGTGCCAGCGGCTCTAAGGGACAGGGAAGCTATGGCTACACCTTC. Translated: CASGSKGQGSYGYTF.

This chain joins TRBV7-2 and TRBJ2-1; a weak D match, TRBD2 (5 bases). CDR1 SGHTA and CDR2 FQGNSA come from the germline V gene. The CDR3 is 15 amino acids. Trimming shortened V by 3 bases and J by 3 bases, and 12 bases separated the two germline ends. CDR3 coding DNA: TGTGCCAGCAGCTTTCGGACTGGAAACTACAATGAGCAGTTCTTC. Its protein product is CASSFRTGNYNEQFF.

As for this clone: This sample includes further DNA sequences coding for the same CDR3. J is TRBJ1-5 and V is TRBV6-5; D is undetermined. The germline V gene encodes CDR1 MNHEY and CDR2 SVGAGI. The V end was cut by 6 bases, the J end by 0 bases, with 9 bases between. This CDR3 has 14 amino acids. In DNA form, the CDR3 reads TGTGCCAGCAGACGCGACTCTAGCAATCAGCCCCAGCATTTT. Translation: CASRRDSSNQPQHF.

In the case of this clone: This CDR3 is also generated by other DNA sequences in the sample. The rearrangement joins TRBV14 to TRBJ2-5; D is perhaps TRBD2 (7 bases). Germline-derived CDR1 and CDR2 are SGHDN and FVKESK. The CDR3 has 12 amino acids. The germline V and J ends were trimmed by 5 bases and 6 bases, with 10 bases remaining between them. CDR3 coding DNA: TGTGCCAGCAGCAGGGGGGGCCAGACCCAGTACTTC. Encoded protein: CASSRGGQTQYF.

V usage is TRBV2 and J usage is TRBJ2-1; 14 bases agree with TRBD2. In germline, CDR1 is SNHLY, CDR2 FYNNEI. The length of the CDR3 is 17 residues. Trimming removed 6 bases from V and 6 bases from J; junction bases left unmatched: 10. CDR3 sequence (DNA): TGTGCCAGCAGAGCCGGGACTAGCGGGGGCCACCGCAATGAGCAGTTCTTC. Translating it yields CASRAGTSGGHRNEQFF.

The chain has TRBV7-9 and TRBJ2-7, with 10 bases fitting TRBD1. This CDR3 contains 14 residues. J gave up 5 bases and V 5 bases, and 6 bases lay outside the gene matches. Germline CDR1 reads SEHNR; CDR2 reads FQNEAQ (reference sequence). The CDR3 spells CASSRTGGSHEQYF. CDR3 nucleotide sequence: TGTGCCAGCAGCCGGACAGGGGGGTCCCACGAGCAGTACTTC.

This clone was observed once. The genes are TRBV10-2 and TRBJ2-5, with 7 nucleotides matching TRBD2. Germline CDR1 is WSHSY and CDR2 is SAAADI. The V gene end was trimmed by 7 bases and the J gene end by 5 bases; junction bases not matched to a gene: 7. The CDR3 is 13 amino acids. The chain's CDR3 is CASKLASLETQYF. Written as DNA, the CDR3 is TGCGCCAGCAAACTAGCGTCATTGGAGACCCAGTACTTC.

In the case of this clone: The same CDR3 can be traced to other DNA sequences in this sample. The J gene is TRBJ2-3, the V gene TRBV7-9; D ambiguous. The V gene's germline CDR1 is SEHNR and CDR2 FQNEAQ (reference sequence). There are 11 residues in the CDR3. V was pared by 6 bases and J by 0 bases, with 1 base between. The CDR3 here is CASRSTDTQYF. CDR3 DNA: TGTGCCAGCAGGAGCACAGATACGCAGTATTTT.

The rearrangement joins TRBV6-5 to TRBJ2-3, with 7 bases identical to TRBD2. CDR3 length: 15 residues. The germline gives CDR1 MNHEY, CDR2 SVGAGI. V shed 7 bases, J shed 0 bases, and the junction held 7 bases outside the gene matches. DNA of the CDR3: TGTGCCAGCACCCCGACTAGCTCTAGCACAGATACGCAGTATTTT. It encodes CASTPTSSSTDTQYF.

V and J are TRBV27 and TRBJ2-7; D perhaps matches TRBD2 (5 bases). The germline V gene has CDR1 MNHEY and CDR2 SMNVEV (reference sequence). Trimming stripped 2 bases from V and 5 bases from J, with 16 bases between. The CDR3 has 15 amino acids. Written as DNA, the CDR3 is TGTGCCAGCAGTTTAGAGGGAAGGGTTCGCAACGAGCAGTACTTC. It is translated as CASSLEGRVRNEQYF.

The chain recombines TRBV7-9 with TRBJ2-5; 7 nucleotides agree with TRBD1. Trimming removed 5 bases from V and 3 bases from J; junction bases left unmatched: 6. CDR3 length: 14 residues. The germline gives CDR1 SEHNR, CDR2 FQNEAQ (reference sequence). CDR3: CASSPDRVKETQYF. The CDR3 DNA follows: TGTGCCAGCAGCCCCGACAGGGTGAAAGAGACCCAGTACTTC. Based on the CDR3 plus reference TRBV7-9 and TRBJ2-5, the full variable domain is DTGVSQNPRHKITKRGQNVTFRCDPISEHNRLYWYRQTLGQGPEFLTYFQNEAQLEKSRLLSDRFSAERPKGSFSTLEIQRTEQGDSAMYLCASSPDRVKETQYFGPGTRLLVL.

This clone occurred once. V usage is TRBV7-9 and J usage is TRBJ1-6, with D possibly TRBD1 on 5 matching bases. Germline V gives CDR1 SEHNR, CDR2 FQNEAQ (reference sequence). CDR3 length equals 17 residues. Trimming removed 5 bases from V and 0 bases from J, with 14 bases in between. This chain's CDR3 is CASSLNRGSSYNSPLHF. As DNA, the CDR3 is TGTGCCAGCAGCCTCAATCGGGGGAGCTCCTATAATTCACCCCTCCACTTT. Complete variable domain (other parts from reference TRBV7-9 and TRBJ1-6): DTGVSQNPRHKITKRGQNVTFRCDPISEHNRLYWYRQTLGQGPEFLTYFQNEAQLEKSRLLSDRFSAERPKGSFSTLEIQRTEQGDSAMYLCASSLNRGSSYNSPLHFGNGTRLTVT.

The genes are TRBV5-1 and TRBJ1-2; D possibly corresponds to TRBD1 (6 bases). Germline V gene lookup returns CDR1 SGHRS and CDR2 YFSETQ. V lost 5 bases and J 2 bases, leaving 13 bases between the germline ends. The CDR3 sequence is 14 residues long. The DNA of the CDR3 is TGCGCCAGCAGGCCCTTCCAGGGGAACTATGGCTACACCTTC. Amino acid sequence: CASRPFQGNYGYTF.

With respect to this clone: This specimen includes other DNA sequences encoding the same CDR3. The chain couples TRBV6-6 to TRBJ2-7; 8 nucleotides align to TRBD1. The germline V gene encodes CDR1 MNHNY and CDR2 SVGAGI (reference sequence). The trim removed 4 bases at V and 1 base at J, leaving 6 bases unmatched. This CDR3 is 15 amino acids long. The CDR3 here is CASSSTGTGSYEQYF. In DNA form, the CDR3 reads TGTGCCAGCAGTTCAACCGGGACAGGATCCTACGAGCAGTACTTC.

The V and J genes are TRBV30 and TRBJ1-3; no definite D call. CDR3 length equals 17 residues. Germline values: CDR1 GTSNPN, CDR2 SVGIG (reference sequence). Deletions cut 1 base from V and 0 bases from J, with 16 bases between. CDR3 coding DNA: TGTGCCTGGAGTGCTTTTCGCACTTCTAGCTCTGGAAACACCATATATTTT. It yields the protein CAWSAFRTSSSGNTIYF.

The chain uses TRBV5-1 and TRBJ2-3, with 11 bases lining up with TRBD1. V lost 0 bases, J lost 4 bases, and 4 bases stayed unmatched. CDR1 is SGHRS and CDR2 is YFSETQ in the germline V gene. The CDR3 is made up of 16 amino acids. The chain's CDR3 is CASSLEGQGDPDTQYF. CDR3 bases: TGCGCCAGCAGCTTGGAGGGACAGGGGGACCCAGATACGCAGTATTTT.

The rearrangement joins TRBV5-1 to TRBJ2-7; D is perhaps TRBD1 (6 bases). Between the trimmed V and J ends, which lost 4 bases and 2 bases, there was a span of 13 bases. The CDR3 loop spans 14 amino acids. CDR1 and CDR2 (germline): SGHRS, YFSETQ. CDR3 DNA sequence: TGCGCCAGCAGCCTAGGGACAAATACCTACGAGCAGTACTTC. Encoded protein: CASSLGTNTYEQYF.

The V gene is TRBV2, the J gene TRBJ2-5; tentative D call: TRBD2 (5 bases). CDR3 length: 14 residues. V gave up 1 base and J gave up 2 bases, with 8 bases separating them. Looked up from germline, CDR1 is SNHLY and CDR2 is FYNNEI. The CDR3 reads CASSEGTGQETQYF. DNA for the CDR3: TGTGCCAGCAGTGAAGGGACTGGGCAAGAGACCCAGTACTTC.

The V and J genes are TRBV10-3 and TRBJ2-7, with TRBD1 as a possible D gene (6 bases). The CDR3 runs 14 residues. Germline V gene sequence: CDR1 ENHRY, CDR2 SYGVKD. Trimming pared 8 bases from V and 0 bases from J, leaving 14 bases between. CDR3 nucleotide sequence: TGTGCCATCGGCCCAGACAGGTCCTCCTACGAGCAGTACTTC. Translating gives CAIGPDRSSYEQYF.

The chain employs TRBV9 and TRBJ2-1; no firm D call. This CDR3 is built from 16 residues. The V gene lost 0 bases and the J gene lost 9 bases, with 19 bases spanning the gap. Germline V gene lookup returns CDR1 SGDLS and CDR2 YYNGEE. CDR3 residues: CASSVGSLTSLSEQFF. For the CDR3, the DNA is TGTGCCAGCAGCGTAGGGAGCCTTACCTCCCTTTCTGAGCAGTTCTTC.

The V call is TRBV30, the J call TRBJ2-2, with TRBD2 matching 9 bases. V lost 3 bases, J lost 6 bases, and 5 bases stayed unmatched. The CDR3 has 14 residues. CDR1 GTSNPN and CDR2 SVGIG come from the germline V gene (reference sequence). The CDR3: CAWSQIAGAGELFF. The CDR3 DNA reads TGTGCCTGGAGCCAGATAGCGGGAGCCGGGGAGCTGTTTTTT.

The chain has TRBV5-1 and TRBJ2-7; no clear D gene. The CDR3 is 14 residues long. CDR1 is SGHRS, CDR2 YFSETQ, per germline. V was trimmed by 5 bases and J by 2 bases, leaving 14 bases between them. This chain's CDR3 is CASRDRPEPYEQYF. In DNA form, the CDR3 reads TGCGCCAGCAGAGATAGACCCGAACCCTACGAGCAGTACTTC.

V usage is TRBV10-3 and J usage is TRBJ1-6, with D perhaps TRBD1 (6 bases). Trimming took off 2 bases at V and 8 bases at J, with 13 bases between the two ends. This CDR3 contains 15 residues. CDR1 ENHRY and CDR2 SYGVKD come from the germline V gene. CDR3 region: CAISEQGPLDSPLHF. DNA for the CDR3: TGTGCCATCAGTGAGCAGGGGCCCCTAGATTCACCCCTCCACTTT.

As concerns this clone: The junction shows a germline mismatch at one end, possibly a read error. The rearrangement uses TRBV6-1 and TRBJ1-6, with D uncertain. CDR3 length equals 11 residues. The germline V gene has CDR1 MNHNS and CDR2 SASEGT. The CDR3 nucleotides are TGTGCCAGCAGTGAATATGGGGTTGGGCGCTTT. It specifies CASSEYGVGRF.

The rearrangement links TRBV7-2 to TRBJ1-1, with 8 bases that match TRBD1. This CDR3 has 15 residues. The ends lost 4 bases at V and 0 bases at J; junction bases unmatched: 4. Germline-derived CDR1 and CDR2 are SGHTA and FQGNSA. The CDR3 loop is CASSSQTGVNTEAFF. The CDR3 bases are TGTGCCAGCAGCTCGCAGACAGGGGTGAACACTGAAGCTTTCTTT.

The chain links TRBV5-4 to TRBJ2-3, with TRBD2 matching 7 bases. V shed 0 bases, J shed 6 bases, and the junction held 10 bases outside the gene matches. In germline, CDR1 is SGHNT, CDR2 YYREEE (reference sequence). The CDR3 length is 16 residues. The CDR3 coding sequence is TGTGCCAGCAGCTTGGATCGTGGGGGGGTAGACGATACGCAGTATTTT. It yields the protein CASSLDRGGVDDTQYF.

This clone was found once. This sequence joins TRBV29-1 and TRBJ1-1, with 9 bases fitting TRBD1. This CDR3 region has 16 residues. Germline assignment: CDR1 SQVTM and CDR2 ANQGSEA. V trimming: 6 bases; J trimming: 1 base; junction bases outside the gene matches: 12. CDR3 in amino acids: CSVLIRDRAWNTEAFF. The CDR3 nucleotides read TGCAGCGTCTTAATTCGGGACAGGGCGTGGAACACTGAAGCTTTCTTT. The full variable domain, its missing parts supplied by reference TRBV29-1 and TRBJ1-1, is SAVISQKPSRDICQRGTSLTIQCQVDSQVTMMFWYRQQPGQSLTLIATANQGSEATYESGFVIDKFPISRPNLTFSTLTVSNMSPEDSSIYLCSVLIRDRAWNTEAFFGQGTRLTVV.

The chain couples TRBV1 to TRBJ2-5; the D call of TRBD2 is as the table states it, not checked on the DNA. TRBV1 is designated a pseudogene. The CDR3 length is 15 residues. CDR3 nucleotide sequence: TGCACCAGCAGCCAAGATAGGGGGGGAGAAGAGACCCAGTACTTC. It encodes CTSSQDRGGEETQYF.

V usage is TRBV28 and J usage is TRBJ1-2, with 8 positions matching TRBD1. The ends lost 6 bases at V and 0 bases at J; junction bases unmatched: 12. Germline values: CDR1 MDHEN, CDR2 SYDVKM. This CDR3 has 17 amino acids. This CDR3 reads CASSTQDRAHPNYGYTF. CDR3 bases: TGTGCCAGCAGCACGCAGGACAGGGCTCACCCTAACTATGGCTACACCTTC.

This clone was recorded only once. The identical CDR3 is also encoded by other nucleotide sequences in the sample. The CDR3 DNA reads TGTGCCAGCAGCCAAGGTGGCAGGACCTACGAGCAGTACTTC. Translated: CASSQGGRTYEQYF. The chain combines TRBV14 with TRBJ2-7, with unresolved D. This CDR3 has 14 amino acids. CDR1 is SGHDN and CDR2 is FVKESK in the germline V gene. Trimming took 1 base from V and 2 from J, leaving 9 bases between them.